The 26 T cell receptor beta chains below come from one sample, sequenced in a study of tumor-infiltrating lymphocytes in glioblastoma multiforme. Multiple V-beta primers and a C-beta primer amplified TCRB from RNA. TCRdb re-called the multiplex PCR reads with MiXCR, one entry per CDR3 protein. This table holds approximately 20,000 distinct CDR3 sequences, just under 70% found once. The sequencing input was peripheral blood. These receptors all come from a male donor with glioblastoma.

With respect to this clonotype: This CDR3 fails to terminate in the conserved phenylalanine or tryptophan, so it likely reflects a read error. J is TRBJ2-2 and V is TRBV30, with D unclear. V lost 4 bases and J 1 base, leaving 7 bases between the germline ends. Germline CDR1 reads GTSNPN; CDR2 reads SVGIG (reference sequence). The CDR3 consists of 13 residues. CDR3 residues: CAWTNRNTGELFS. The DNA for the CDR3 is TGTGCCTGGACTAACAGGAACACCGGGGAGCTGTTTTCC.

About this clonotype: One end of the junction varies from germline; a read error may be responsible. J is TRBJ1-1 and V is TRBV12-3 or TRBV12-4; tentative D call: TRBD1 (5 bases). The CDR3 sequence is 15 residues long. The CDR3 loop is CTSSFSGTVWNEAFF. CDR3 nucleotides: TGTACCAGCAGTTTCTCAGGGACCGTATGGAATGAAGCTTTCTTT.

About this clonotype: A much larger clone differs by one base, so this may be a read error. The V and J genes are TRBV11-2 and TRBJ2-7; D gene ambiguous. From germline, CDR1 is SGHAT and CDR2 FQNNGV. The CDR3 is made up of 15 amino acids. The germline V and J ends were trimmed by 1 base and 6 bases, with 16 bases remaining between them. Here the CDR3 reads CASSLGLGTVREQYF. For the CDR3, the DNA is TGTGCCAGCAGCTTAGGACTGGGAACCGTCCGCGAGCAGTACTTC.

This clonotype was picked up many times. The CDR3 loop reads CASAGGFQETQYF. CDR3 DNA: TGCGCCAGCGCAGGGGGGTTTCAAGAGACCCAGTACTTC. The chain couples TRBV4-1 to TRBJ2-5; D is possibly TRBD1 (7 bases). The V and J ends lost 8 bases and 2 bases respectively, with 12 bases between them. The length of the CDR3 is 13 residues. In germline, CDR1 is MGHRA, CDR2 YSYEKL.

The J gene is TRBJ2-1, the V gene TRBV11-2, with D hard to call. Trimming cost V 6 bases and J 8 bases, with 14 bases left between them. The CDR3 runs 13 residues. CDR1 and CDR2 (germline): SGHAT, FQNNGV. The CDR3 protein is CASRPSDADEQFF. CDR3 DNA sequence: TGTGCCAGCAGGCCCAGCGACGCCGATGAGCAGTTCTTC.

This clonotype has a count of ten or more. The chain combines TRBV29-1 with TRBJ2-6; D unclear. CDR1 SQVTM and CDR2 ANQGSEA come from the germline V gene. V was trimmed by 7 bases and J by 0 bases, leaving 13 bases between them. The CDR3 has 15 residues. In DNA, the CDR3 is TGCAGCGCTCTGACGCCAACCTCTGGGGCCAACGTCCTGACTTTC. Translation gives CSALTPTSGANVLTF.

The chain combines TRBV29-1 with TRBJ2-1, with D possibly TRBD1 on 5 matching bases. In germline, CDR1 is SQVTM, CDR2 ANQGSEA. The ends were cut back, 4 bases at V and 10 bases at J, with 20 bases in the middle. The CDR3 is 14 residues long. Written as DNA, the CDR3 is TGCAGCGTTGTGGACAACCCTTTCAAGGCGGAGCAGTTCTTC. This encodes CSVVDNPFKAEQFF.

This chain joins TRBV4-1 and TRBJ1-5, with TRBD1 as a possible D gene (6 bases). Germline V gene data show CDR1 as MGHRA and CDR2 as YSYEKL. The V gene lost 4 bases and the J gene lost 2 bases, with 15 bases spanning the gap. This CDR3 region has 16 residues. The CDR3 coding sequence is TGCGCCAGCAGCCTCACCCCAGGGGCGGGCAATCAGCCCCAGCATTTT. Residues: CASSLTPGAGNQPQHF.

The chain couples TRBV20-1 to TRBJ2-5; D is unclear. V was cut by 0 bases and J by 5 bases, with 10 bases left in between. This CDR3 is built from 13 residues. Germline V gives CDR1 DFQATT, CDR2 SNEGSKA (reference sequence). DNA of the CDR3: TGCAGTGCTAGAGATAGGTTGATGGAGACCCAGTACTTC. It codes for CSARDRLMETQYF.

Concerning this clonotype itself: One end of the junction fails to match germline, which may point to a read error. This rearrangement joins TRBV29-1 to TRBJ2-2, with TRBD1 as a possible D gene (5 bases). Germline V gene sequence: CDR1 SQVTM, CDR2 ANQGSEA. This CDR3 contains 14 residues. CDR3 in DNA: TGCAGCGGATGCGACAGAGCGAACATCGGGGAGCTGTTTTTT. Translating it yields CSGCDRANIGELFF.

This clonotype was recorded a few times. The chain combines TRBV7-9 with TRBJ1-1; tentative D call: TRBD1 (5 bases). This CDR3 is 15 amino acids long. V was cut by 5 bases and J by 4 bases, with 17 bases left in between. Germline CDR1 reads SEHNR; CDR2 reads FQNEAQ (reference sequence). In DNA, the CDR3 is TGTGCCAGCAGCCGAACGTCAGGGCAGCGCACTGAAGCTTTCTTT. Translated: CASSRTSGQRTEAFF.

On this clonotype itself: An end of the junction does not agree with germline; a read error may underlie this. The gene calls are TRBV11-1 and TRBJ2-2; D assignment may be TRBD1 or TRBD2 (5 bases each). This CDR3 is 15 amino acids long. CDR1 is SGHAT and CDR2 is FQDESV in the germline V gene (reference sequence). The CDR3 coding sequence is TGTGCCAGCAGCTTAGAACGCCCGAGCACCAGGGAGTTGTTTTTT. Protein sequence: CASSLERPSTRELFF.

This clonotype was counted many times. The chain couples TRBV4-2 to TRBJ2-1; 10 bases are shared with TRBD2. V dropped 4 bases and J dropped 13; count of bases not matched to a gene: 10. CDR1 LGHNA and CDR2 YNFKEQ come from the germline V gene. CDR3 length equals 14 residues. The CDR3 nucleotides are TGTGCCAGCAGCCCATCGGGACTAGCGACCGCACAGTTCTTC. This gives the protein CASSPSGLATAQFF.

This clonotype was counted once. The chain combines TRBV11-2 with TRBJ2-1, with D possibly matching TRBD1 (6 bases). This CDR3 spans 14 amino acids. CDR1 is SGHAT and CDR2 is FQNNGV in the germline V gene. V gave up 9 bases and J gave up 3 bases, with 15 bases separating them. The CDR3 loop is CARKIRGIYNEQFF. The CDR3 DNA reads as TGTGCCAGGAAAATTAGGGGGATCTACAATGAGCAGTTCTTC.

This clonotype showed up many times. V and J are TRBV12-3 or TRBV12-4 and TRBJ2-2, with D possibly called TRBD1 or TRBD2 (5 bases each). The V and J ends lost 5 bases and 5 bases respectively, with 15 bases between them. The CDR3 covers 15 residues. The CDR3 protein is CASSQGPKGTGELFF. The CDR3 coding sequence is TGTGCCAGCAGTCAGGGACCCAAGGGAACCGGGGAGCTGTTTTTT.

This chain connects TRBV11-2 to TRBJ2-3; 13 bases agree with TRBD2. This CDR3 is 18 amino acids long. The J segment lost 5 bases and the V segment lost 5 bases, leaving 13 bases of the junction unmatched. CDR1 is SGHAT and CDR2 is FQNNGV in the germline V gene. For the CDR3, the DNA is TGTGCCAGCAGCCGTGGTGGACTAGCGGGAGTTTGGGGAGATACGCAGTATTTT. It translates to CASSRGGLAGVWGDTQYF.

At least ten counts were recorded for this clonotype. The rearrangement joins TRBV7-9 to TRBJ1-1; possibly TRBD1 for D (5 bases). Germline lookup yields CDR1 SEHNR and CDR2 FQNEAQ (reference sequence). The V gene lost 1 base and the J gene lost 2 bases, with 5 bases spanning the gap. The CDR3 covers 13 residues. CDR3 sequence (DNA): TGTGCCAGCAGCTTAGGGGACAACACTGAAGCTTTCTTT. This gives the protein CASSLGDNTEAFF.

This clonotype was recorded at least ten times. The genes are TRBV5-6 and TRBJ2-5; no firm D call. V lost 4 bases, J lost 1 base, and 14 bases lay in between. The CDR3 runs to 15 residues. Germline assignment: CDR1 SGHDT and CDR2 YYEEEE. In DNA form, the CDR3 reads TGTGCCAGCAGCCCTGCTGCCCGCATCCAAGAGACCCAGTACTTC. Its translation: CASSPAARIQETQYF.

In this sample, this clonotype turned up once. This chain joins TRBV4-1 and TRBJ2-1, with D perhaps TRBD1 or TRBD2 (6 bases each). Trimming removed 0 bases from V and 8 bases from J, with 14 bases in between. CDR1 and CDR2 from the germline V gene are MGHRA and YSYEKL. This CDR3 spans 15 amino acids. CDR3 protein: CASSQEGGQLYEQFF. The CDR3 nucleotides are TGCGCCAGCAGCCAAGAGGGAGGACAGCTCTATGAGCAGTTCTTC.

On this clonotype: The junction departs from the called germline gene at one end, perhaps through a read error. This chain connects TRBV20-1 to TRBJ2-7; D possibly corresponds to TRBD2 (5 bases). Per germline, CDR1 DFQATT and CDR2 SNEGSKA (reference sequence). This CDR3 contains 13 residues. The CDR3 coding sequence is TGTAGTGCTAGAGCGACTATGACCAACGAGCAGTACTTC. This encodes CSARATMTNEQYF.

The V and J genes are TRBV20-1 and TRBJ2-3; 7 positions match TRBD2. Germline trimming cut 3 bases from V and 1 base from J; bases unmatched to any gene: 7. The germline V gene encodes CDR1 DFQATT and CDR2 SNEGSKA (reference sequence). CDR3 length: 15 residues. The CDR3 loop reads CSASARERGTDTQYF. The CDR3 nucleotides read TGCAGTGCTAGTGCGCGGGAGAGGGGCACAGATACGCAGTATTTT.

The CDR3 nucleotides read TGTGCCAGCAGCCAAGAATCCCGACGGTCTGGACAGCCCCAGCATTTT. Translated: CASSQESRRSGQPQHF. V and J are TRBV4-2 and TRBJ1-5; D is ambiguous. Trimming shortened V by 0 bases and J by 7 bases, and 16 bases separated the two germline ends. The germline V gene encodes CDR1 LGHNA and CDR2 YNFKEQ. CDR3 size: 16 residues.

To note about this clonotype: The junction shows a germline mismatch at one end, possibly a read error. This chain links TRBV11-2 with TRBJ2-2; TRBD2 matches 7 bases. The CDR3 runs 20 residues. The V gene's germline CDR1 is SGHAT and CDR2 FQNNGV. The CDR3: CASSPSFAQGLAVNTGELFF. The CDR3 bases are TGTGCCAGCAGCCCCTCATTCGCCCAAGGGCTAGCGGTAAACACCGGCGAGCTGTTTTTT.

The V and J genes are TRBV11-2 and TRBJ2-7, with D tentatively TRBD2 (6 bases). The CDR3 is made up of 12 amino acids. Germline CDR1 reads SGHAT; CDR2 reads FQNNGV. Trimming shortened V by 11 bases and J by 5 bases, and 16 bases separated the two germline ends. CDR3 coding DNA: TGTGCCTGCAACACGGGAGACCACGAGCAGTACTTC. Protein: CACNTGDHEQYF.

This clonotype occurred many times. The V and J genes are TRBV10-3 and TRBJ2-3, with 10 nucleotides matching TRBD2. After removal of 8 bases from V and 4 bases from J, the junction contained 9 bases not matched to a gene. Germline CDR1 reads ENHRY; CDR2 reads SYGVKD. The length of the CDR3 is 15 residues. CDR3: CAIRASGSVADTQYF. DNA of the CDR3: TGTGCCATCCGGGCTAGCGGGAGTGTGGCAGATACGCAGTATTTT.

This clonotype was recorded at least ten times. The rearrangement links TRBV6-1 to TRBJ2-7, with 9 bases aligning to TRBD1. CDR1 and CDR2 from the germline V gene are MNHNS and SASEGT. With V trimmed by 7 bases and J by 1 base, 11 bases remained unmatched. This CDR3 is 16 amino acids long. The CDR3 loop is CASTPPGTGSSYEQYF. In DNA, the CDR3 is TGTGCCAGCACCCCACCCGGGACAGGGTCTTCCTACGAGCAGTACTTC.